This passage covers 11 T cell receptor beta chains from one sample sequenced in a study of blood T cell repertoires in COVID-19. Some clones are missing from TCRdb's copy, which holds only in-frame ones; the method was immunoSEQ multiplex PCR. The repertoire holds approximately 190,000 clones, roughly four fifths seen once, with about 6.9% in the top ten. Source material: peripheral blood. These receptors all come from a human donor with acute or convalescent COVID-19. The donor label of this sample is uncertain.

The genes are TRBV27 and TRBJ1-5; the D is unclear. CDR1 MNHEY and CDR2 SMNVEV come from the germline V gene (reference sequence). The germline V and J ends were trimmed by 0 bases and 5 bases, with 5 bases remaining between them. The CDR3 totals 13 residues. The CDR3 bases are TGTGCCAGCAGTTTATCATCCGATCAGCCCCAGCATTTT. Its translation is CASSLSSDQPQHF.

This chain joins TRBV28 and TRBJ1-1; tentative D call: TRBD1 (5 bases). This CDR3 contains 13 residues. V was pared by 8 bases and J by 11 bases, with 21 bases between. The germline gives CDR1 MDHEN, CDR2 SYDVKM. CDR3 loop: CASSPGYGGDAFF. The CDR3 DNA sequence: TGTGCCAGCTCCCCGGGGTATGGGGGGGACGCTTTCTTT.

CDR3 in DNA: TGTGCCAGCAGCCGGACTAGCGGGAGGGGGGAGACCCAGTACTTC. As protein: CASSRTSGRGETQYF. The V call is TRBV7-7, the J call TRBJ2-5; 15 bases agree with TRBD2. The CDR3 loop spans 15 amino acids. CDR1 SSHAT and CDR2 FNYEAQ come from the germline V gene (reference sequence). The V and J ends lost 5 bases and 5 bases, in that order; junction bases with no gene match: 3.

The rearrangement links TRBV6-5 to TRBJ2-2; D remains ambiguous. The germline V and J ends were trimmed by 0 bases and 1 base, with 6 bases remaining between them. This CDR3 is 15 amino acids long. Germline assignment: CDR1 MNHEY and CDR2 SVGAGI. The CDR3 DNA sequence: TGTGCCAGCAGTTACTCGAACAGGAACACCGGGGAGCTGTTTTTT. It is translated as CASSYSNRNTGELFF.

DNA of the CDR3: TGTGCCAGTAGAGGGGAACAGAACACCGGGGAGCTGTTTTTT. Residues: CASRGEQNTGELFF. The chain joins TRBV19 to TRBJ2-2; a weak D match, TRBD1 (5 bases). The CDR3 loop spans 14 amino acids. Germline lookup yields CDR1 LNHDA and CDR2 SQIVND (reference sequence). Deletions cut 6 bases from V and 1 base from J, with 9 bases between. The variable domain in full, with the rest retrieved from reference TRBV19 and TRBJ2-2, is DGGITQSPKYLFRKEGQNVTLSCEQNLNHDAMYWYRQDPGQGLRLIYYSQIVNDFQKGDIAEGYSVSREKKESFPLTVTSAQKNPTAFYLCASRGEQNTGELFFGEGSRLTVL.

This rearrangement joins TRBV7-6 to TRBJ2-7; 10 bases fit TRBD1. Germline values: CDR1 SGHVS, CDR2 FNYEAQ. V lost 4 bases and J lost 5; bases outside the gene matches: 2. This CDR3 contains 13 residues. This CDR3 reads CASSSTGGNEQYF. The CDR3 region has the DNA TGTGCCAGCAGCTCGACAGGGGGCAACGAGCAGTACTTC. The full variable domain, completed using reference TRBV7-6 and TRBJ2-7, is GAGVSQSPRYKVTKRGQDVALRCDPISGHVSLYWYRQALGQGPEFLTYFNYEAQQDKSGLPNDRFSAERPEGSISTLTIQRTEQRDSAMYRCASSSTGGNEQYFGPGTRLTVT.

This chain connects TRBV7-6 to TRBJ1-3; D might be TRBD1 (6 bases). Germline CDR1 and CDR2: SGHVS and FNYEAQ. The V end lost 5 bases, the J end lost 0 bases, and 14 bases lay between the germline ends. This CDR3 is built from 16 residues. The CDR3 coding sequence is TGTGCCAGCAGCCAAAACGAAGGGGGCTCTGGAAACACCATATATTTT. This sequence encodes CASSQNEGGSGNTIYF.

The rearrangement joins TRBV10-2 to TRBJ1-6; D possibly corresponds to TRBD1 (6 bases). Per the germline V gene, CDR1 is WSHSY and CDR2 is SAAADI. V lost 6 bases and J lost 0, with 15 bases in between. CDR3 length equals 17 residues. The CDR3 bases are TGCGCCAGCAGCAGTGACAGGCTCAGCTCCTATAATTCACCCCTCCACTTT. Amino acids: CASSSDRLSSYNSPLHF.

This clone has a single count. The chain uses TRBV6-5 and TRBJ1-1; D gene ambiguous. This CDR3 contains 15 residues. V dropped 4 bases and J dropped 0 bases, with 12 bases sitting between them. CDR1 and CDR2 from the germline V gene are MNHEY and SVGAGI. CDR3 nucleotide sequence: TGTGCCAGCAGTTCCCGCCAGGTGATGAACACTGAAGCTTTCTTT. The encoded protein is CASSSRQVMNTEAFF.

V and J are TRBV5-4 and TRBJ2-1; tentative D call: TRBD2 (6 bases). Germline values: CDR1 SGHNT, CDR2 YYREEE (reference sequence). The CDR3 runs 15 residues. V was trimmed by 0 bases and J by 4 bases, leaving 11 bases between them. CDR3 sequence (DNA): TGTGCCAGCAGCTTGGCCGGGAGAGGATACAATGAGCAGTTCTTC. Translating gives CASSLAGRGYNEQFF.

This clone showed up just once. This sample also contains other DNA sequences that code for the same CDR3. The chain is built from TRBV11-2 and TRBJ1-1; perhaps TRBD1 as D (6 bases). CDR3 size: 15 residues. Between the trimmed V and J ends, which lost 0 bases and 1 base, there was a span of 9 bases. Per germline, CDR1 SGHAT and CDR2 FQNNGV. The CDR3 DNA is TGTGCCAGCAGCTTAGAAGGCAGGGGGAACACTGAAGCTTTCTTT. It yields the protein CASSLEGRGNTEAFF.